This TCR beta chain was identified during a study of T cell changes during pregnancy in multiple sclerosis. Measured with immunoSEQ multiplex PCR; TCRdb has only the in-frame clones, and not every one. The top ten clones hold 0.84% of a sample with approximately 89,000 clones, approximately 94% of them seen once. Germline V gives CDR1 LGHNA, CDR2 YNFKEQ. The CDR3 runs 16 residues. The V and J ends lost 1 base and 5 bases, in that order; junction bases with no gene match: 8. Sequencing was performed on peripheral blood, taken in the third trimester of pregnancy. The chain has TRBV4-2 and TRBJ2-3; 8 bases match TRBD2. The receptor comes from a female donor with multiple sclerosis, enrolled in a pregnancy study. The CDR3 region is CASSQAGGRVGDTQYF. CDR3 nucleotide sequence: TGTGCCAGCAGCCAAGCGGGAGGGCGCGTGGGAGATACGCAGTATTTT.